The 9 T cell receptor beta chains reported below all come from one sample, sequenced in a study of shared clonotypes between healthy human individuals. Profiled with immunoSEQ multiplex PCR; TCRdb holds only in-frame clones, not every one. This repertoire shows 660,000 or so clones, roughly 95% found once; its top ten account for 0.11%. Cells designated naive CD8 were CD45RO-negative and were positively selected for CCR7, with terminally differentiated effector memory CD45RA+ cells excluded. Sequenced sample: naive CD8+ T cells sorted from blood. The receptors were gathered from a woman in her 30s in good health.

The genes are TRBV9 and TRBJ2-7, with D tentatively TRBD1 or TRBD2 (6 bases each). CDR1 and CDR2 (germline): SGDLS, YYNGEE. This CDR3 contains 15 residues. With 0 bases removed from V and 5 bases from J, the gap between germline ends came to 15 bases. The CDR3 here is CASSVGGGLSNEQYF. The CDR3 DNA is TGTGCCAGCAGCGTAGGAGGGGGGCTCTCAAACGAGCAGTACTTC.

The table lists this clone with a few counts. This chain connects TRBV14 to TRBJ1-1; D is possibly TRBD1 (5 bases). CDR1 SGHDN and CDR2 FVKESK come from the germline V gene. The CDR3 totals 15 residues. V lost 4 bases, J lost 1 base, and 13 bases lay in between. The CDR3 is CASSPWGRGNTEAFF. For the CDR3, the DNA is TGTGCCAGCAGCCCCTGGGGTAGGGGGAACACTGAAGCTTTCTTT.

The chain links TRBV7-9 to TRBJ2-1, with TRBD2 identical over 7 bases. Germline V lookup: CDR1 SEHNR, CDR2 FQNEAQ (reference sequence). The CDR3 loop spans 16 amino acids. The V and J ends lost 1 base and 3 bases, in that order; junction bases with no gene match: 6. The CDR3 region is CASSLVGDYNYNEQFF. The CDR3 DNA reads TGTGCCAGCAGCTTAGTCGGGGACTATAACTACAATGAGCAGTTCTTC.

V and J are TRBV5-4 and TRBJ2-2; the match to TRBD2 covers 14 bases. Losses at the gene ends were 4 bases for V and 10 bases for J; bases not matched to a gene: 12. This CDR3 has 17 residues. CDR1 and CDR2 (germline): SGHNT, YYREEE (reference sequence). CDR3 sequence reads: CASSGGLAGAPLQELFF. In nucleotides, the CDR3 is TGTGCCAGCAGCGGGGGACTAGCGGGAGCCCCCTTGCAGGAGCTGTTTTTT.

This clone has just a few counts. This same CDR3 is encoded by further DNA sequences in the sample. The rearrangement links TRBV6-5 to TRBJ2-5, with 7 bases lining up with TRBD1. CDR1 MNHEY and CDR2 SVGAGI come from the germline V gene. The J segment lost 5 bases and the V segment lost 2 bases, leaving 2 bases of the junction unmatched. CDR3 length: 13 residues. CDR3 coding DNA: TGTGCCAGCAGTTACGACAGGGAGGAGACCCAGTACTTC. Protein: CASSYDREETQYF.

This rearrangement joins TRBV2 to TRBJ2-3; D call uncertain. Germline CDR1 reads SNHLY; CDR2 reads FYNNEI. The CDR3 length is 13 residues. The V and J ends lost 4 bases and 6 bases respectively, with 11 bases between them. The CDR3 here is CASSAPEADTQYF. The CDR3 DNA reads TGTGCCAGCAGTGCCCCTGAGGCGGATACGCAGTATTTT.

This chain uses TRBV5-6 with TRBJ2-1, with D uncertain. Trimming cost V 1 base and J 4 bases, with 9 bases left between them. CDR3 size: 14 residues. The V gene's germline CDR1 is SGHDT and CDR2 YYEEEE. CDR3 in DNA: TGTGCCAGCAGCTTGTTCTCCGGTTACAATGAGCAGTTCTTC. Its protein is CASSLFSGYNEQFF.

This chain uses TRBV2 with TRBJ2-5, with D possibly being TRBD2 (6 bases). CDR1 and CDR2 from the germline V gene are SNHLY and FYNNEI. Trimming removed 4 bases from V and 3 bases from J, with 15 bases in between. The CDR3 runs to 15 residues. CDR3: CASSAEGRREETQYF. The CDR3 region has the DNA TGTGCCAGCAGTGCGGAGGGACGTCGAGAAGAGACCCAGTACTTC.

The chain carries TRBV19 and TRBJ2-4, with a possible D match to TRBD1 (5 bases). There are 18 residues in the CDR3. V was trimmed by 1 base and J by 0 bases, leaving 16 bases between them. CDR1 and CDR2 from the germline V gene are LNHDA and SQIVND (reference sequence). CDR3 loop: CASSIGAGKPLAKNIQYF. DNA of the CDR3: TGTGCCAGTAGTATAGGGGCAGGGAAACCCCTAGCCAAAAACATTCAGTACTTC.